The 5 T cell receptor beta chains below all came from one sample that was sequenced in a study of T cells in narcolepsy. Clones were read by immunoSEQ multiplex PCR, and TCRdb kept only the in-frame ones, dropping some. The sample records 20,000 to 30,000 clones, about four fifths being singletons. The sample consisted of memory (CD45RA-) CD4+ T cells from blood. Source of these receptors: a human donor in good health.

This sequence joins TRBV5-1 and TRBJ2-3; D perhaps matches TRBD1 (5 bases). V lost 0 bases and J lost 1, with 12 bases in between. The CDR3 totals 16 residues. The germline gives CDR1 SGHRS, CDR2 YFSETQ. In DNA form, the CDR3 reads TGCGCCAGCAGCTTGGAGATGGGGCACGGCACAGATACGCAGTATTTT. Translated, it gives CASSLEMGHGTDTQYF.

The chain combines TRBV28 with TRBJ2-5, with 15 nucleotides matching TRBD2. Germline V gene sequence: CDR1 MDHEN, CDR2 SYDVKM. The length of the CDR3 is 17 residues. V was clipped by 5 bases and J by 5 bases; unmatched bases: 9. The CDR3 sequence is CASSLGLAGGPKETQYF. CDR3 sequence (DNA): TGTGCCAGCAGTCTCGGACTAGCGGGAGGGCCGAAGGAGACCCAGTACTTC.

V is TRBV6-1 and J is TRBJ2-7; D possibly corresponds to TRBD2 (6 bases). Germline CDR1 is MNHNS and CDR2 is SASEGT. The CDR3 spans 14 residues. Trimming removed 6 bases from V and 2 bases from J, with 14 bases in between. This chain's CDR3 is CASRQAGSTYEQYF. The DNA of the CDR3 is TGTGCCAGCAGACAAGCCGGGAGTACCTACGAGCAGTACTTC.

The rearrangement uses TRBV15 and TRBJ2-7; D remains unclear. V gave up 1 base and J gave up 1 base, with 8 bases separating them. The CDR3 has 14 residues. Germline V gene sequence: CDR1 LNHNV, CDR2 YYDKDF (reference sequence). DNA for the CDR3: TGTGCCACCAGCAGAGGTGTCAGGTCCTACGAGCAGTACTTC. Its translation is CATSRGVRSYEQYF.

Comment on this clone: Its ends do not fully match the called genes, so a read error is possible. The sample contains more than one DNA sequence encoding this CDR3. CDR3 protein: CAISDSRTGGTGELFF. In DNA form, the CDR3 reads TGTGCCATTAGTGACTCGAGGACGGGAGGGACCGGGGAGCTGTTTTTT. This chain links TRBV10-3 with TRBJ2-2, with 8 bases fitting TRBD2. The CDR3 totals 16 residues. The germline CDR1 and CDR2 sequences are ENHRY and SYGVKD.